The 9 T cell receptor beta chains listed next were all sequenced from one sample in a study of blood T cells in healthy people across ages (dated by TCRdb to the mid-2010s). The library relied on 5' RACE. Instrument used: Illumina HiSeq 2500. A second PCR of about 6 to 11 cycles was performed with a sample-barcoded 5' primer and a J-beta primer mix. Using fastp trimming at Q25 and MiXCR clonotype assembly, TCRdb reanalyzed the public sequencing data and kept in-frame beta chains. For every CDR3 protein sequence, its rows merge into one entry that carries the most common genes and DNA. A total of about 640,000 distinct CDR3 sequences appear in this sample, 58% of them only once. Jointly, the top ten make up 30% to 40% of the sample. Sequenced: blood. The receptor set was obtained from a man between 60 and 70 years old in good health.

J is TRBJ2-5 and V is TRBV3-1; no clear D. The CDR3 is made up of 12 amino acids. Germline CDR1 and CDR2: LGHDT and YNNKEL (reference sequence). Trimming pared 3 bases from V and 7 bases from J, leaving 9 bases between. The CDR3 protein is CASSQQKGTQYF. The CDR3 region has the DNA TGTGCCAGCAGCCAGCAGAAAGGGACCCAGTACTTC.

CDR3 sequence: CASSVAPDSNTEAFF. DNA of the CDR3: TGTGCCAGCAGCGTAGCCCCCGACTCGAACACTGAAGCTTTCTTT. This chain joins TRBV9 and TRBJ1-1; D is unresolved. Germline CDR1 and CDR2: SGDLS and YYNGEE. V was shortened by 0 bases and J by 1 base, with 10 bases between the two germline ends. This CDR3 has 15 residues. Full variable domain (missing parts from reference TRBV9 and TRBJ1-1): DSGVTQTPKHLITATGQRVTLRCSPRSGDLSVYWYQQSLDQGLQFLIQYYNGEERAKGNILERFSAQQFPDLHSELNLSSLELGDSALYFCASSVAPDSNTEAFFGQGTRLTVV.

This clonotype was recorded a few times. This chain links TRBV6-2 or TRBV6-3 with TRBJ2-7; no firm D call. Matching the DNA end better, TRBJ2-4 makes the J call doubtful. Germline V lookup: CDR1 MNHEY, CDR2 SVGEGT. This CDR3 comprises 15 residues. The CDR3 region is CASSSAGLERNIQYF. CDR3 nucleotide sequence: TGTGCCAGCAGTTCGGCCGGGCTCGAGAGGAACATTCAGTACTTC.

The chain joins TRBV18 to TRBJ2-5; D might be TRBD2 (5 bases). The J call is in doubt because the DNA end fits TRBJ2-7 better. The CDR3 contains 12 residues. Germline-derived CDR1 and CDR2 are KGHSH and LQKENI. This chain's CDR3 is CASGLTSYEQYF. For the CDR3, the DNA is TGTGCCTCCGGACTCACTTCATACGAGCAGTACTTC.

The chain is built from TRBV12-3 or TRBV12-4 and TRBJ1-2, with TRBD1 identical over 7 bases. There are 14 residues in the CDR3. V was pared by 5 bases and J by 4 bases, with 7 bases of the junction left unmatched. The CDR3 here is CASSLDRKVYGYTF. The CDR3 bases are TGTGCCAGCAGTCTGGACAGGAAAGTCTATGGCTACACCTTC.

This CDR3 reads CASSGDQEGPQYF. CDR3 nucleotide sequence: TGTGCCAGCAGCGGGGACCAGGAGGGTCCGCAGTATTTT. This chain uses TRBV5-4 with TRBJ2-3; D possibly corresponds to TRBD2 (6 bases). Trimming took 4 bases from V and 10 from J, leaving 16 bases between them. Germline V CDR1 and CDR2: SGHNT, YYREEE (reference sequence). The CDR3 extends over 13 amino acids.

The chain uses TRBV15 and TRBJ1-4, with D hard to call. Looked up from germline, CDR1 is LNHNV and CDR2 is YYDKDF (reference sequence). The CDR3 is 16 residues long. V was clipped by 0 bases and J by 8 bases, with 16 bases between them. Here the CDR3 reads CATSRDLALGGEKLFF. Here the CDR3 DNA reads TGTGCCACCAGCAGAGATCTTGCCCTAGGAGGCGAAAAACTGTTTTTT.

This chain connects TRBV12-3 or TRBV12-4 to TRBJ1-2; D gene ambiguous. Trimming removed 6 bases at V and 2 bases at J, with 7 bases between. The CDR3 length is 12 residues. CDR3 region: CASSPVNYGYTF. For the CDR3, the DNA is TGTGCCAGCAGCCCCGTAAACTATGGCTACACCTTC.

The chain uses TRBV5-1 and TRBJ2-3; possibly TRBD2 for D (5 bases). Trimming took off 7 bases at V and 1 base at J, with 10 bases between the two ends. CDR1 SGHRS and CDR2 YFSETQ come from the germline V gene. The CDR3 is 13 residues long. The CDR3 loop reads CASLASRTDTQYF. The CDR3 coding sequence is TGCGCCAGCCTGGCTAGCCGCACAGATACGCAGTATTTT.